These T cell receptor beta chains were read from a single sample in a study of Graves' ophthalmopathy and Graves' hyperthyroidism. MiXCR, run by TCRdb on the multiplex PCR reads, gives a single entry per CDR3 protein. The table shows about 220,000 distinct CDR3 sequences, with 20% to 25% occurring only once. Material for sequencing was peripheral blood. The receptors shown here come from a woman aged 45-60 years with Graves' ophthalmopathy. Both conserved end residues are part of each CDR3. D genes are given only for firm matches. Expanded clones get a size class; other rows say once, few or many, or leave the size out.

V gene: TRBV2
clone size: NA
D gene: TRBD2
J gene: TRBJ2-1
CDR3 protein: CASSGLAGGPPLRSYNEQFF
CDR3 DNA: TGTGCCAGCAGCGGACTAGCGGGAGGGCCTCCCTTGAGGTCCTACAATGAGCAGTTCTTC

V gene: TRBV7-2
clone size: NA
D gene: TRBD2
J gene: TRBJ2-5
CDR3 protein: CASSLGRTSGMETQYF
CDR3 DNA: TGTGCCAGCAGCTTAGGACGGACTAGCGGGATGGAGACCCAGTACTTC

V gene: TRBV4-2
clone size: many
D gene: NA
J gene: TRBJ2-5
CDR3 protein: CASSPTSKETQYF
CDR3 DNA: TGTGCCAGCAGCCCGACCTCTAAAGAGACCCAGTACTTC

V gene: TRBV5-1
clone size: NA
D gene: TRBD1
J gene: TRBJ2-2
CDR3 protein: CASSSLGDRGRTGELFF
CDR3 DNA: TGCGCCAGCAGCTCCCTGGGGGACAGGGGGCGAACCGGGGAGCTGTTTTTT

V gene: TRBV6-5
clone size: many
D gene: NA
J gene: TRBJ2-2
CDR3 protein: CASRYSSASNTGELFF
CDR3 DNA: TGTGCCAGCAGATACTCTAGCGCCTCGAACACCGGGGAGCTGTTTTTT

V gene: TRBV19
clone size: many
D gene: NA
J gene: TRBJ2-5
CDR3 protein: CASSMVSGETQYF
CDR3 DNA: TGTGCCAGTAGTATGGTCTCGGGGGAGACCCAGTACTTC

V gene: TRBV6-5
clone size: many
D gene: TRBD2
J gene: TRBJ2-5
CDR3 protein: CASSYRGTSGRADQETQYF
CDR3 DNA: TGTGCCAGCAGTTACCGTGGGACTAGCGGGAGGGCCGACCAAGAGACCCAGTACTTC

V gene: TRBV2
clone size: many
D gene: NA
J gene: TRBJ2-7
CDR3 protein: CASSGDPSYEQYF
CDR3 DNA: TGTGCCAGCTCTGGGGACCCCTCCTACGAGCAGTACTTC

V gene: TRBV7-2
clone size: many
D gene: NA
J gene: TRBJ1-1
CDR3 protein: CASSLTRDAEAFF
CDR3 DNA: TGTGCCAGCAGCCTCACTCGAGACGCTGAAGCTTTCTTT

V gene: TRBV24-1
clone size: many
D gene: NA
J gene: TRBJ2-5
CDR3 protein: CATSETPRGTQYF
CDR3 DNA: TGTGCCACCAGTGAGACCCCTCGGGGGACCCAGTACTTC

V gene: TRBV5-1
clone size: many
D gene: NA
J gene: TRBJ2-5
CDR3 protein: CASSLVGREETQYF
CDR3 DNA: TGCGCCAGCAGCTTGGTGGGACGGGAAGAGACCCAGTACTTC

V gene: TRBV27
clone size: many
D gene: TRBD1
J gene: TRBJ1-2
CDR3 protein: CASSSPGQGIGYTF
CDR3 DNA: TGTGCCAGCAGTTCCCCGGGACAGGGGATAGGCTACACCTTC

V gene: TRBV20-1
clone size: many
D gene: TRBD1
J gene: TRBJ1-5
CDR3 protein: CSATNPGQGAWQPQHF
CDR3 DNA: TGCAGTGCTACAAATCCGGGACAGGGGGCCTGGCAGCCCCAGCATTTT

V gene: TRBV20-1
clone size: many
D gene: NA
J gene: TRBJ1-1
CDR3 protein: CRGSGVGTEAFF
CDR3 DNA: TGCAGGGGTTCGGGGGTAGGCACTGAAGCTTTCTTT

V gene: TRBV6-1
clone size: many
D gene: NA
J gene: TRBJ2-7
CDR3 protein: CASSEGGGPYEQYF
CDR3 DNA: TGTGCCAGCAGTGAAGGTGGGGGGCCCTACGAGCAGTACTTC

V gene: TRBV5-1
clone size: many
D gene: NA
J gene: TRBJ1-1
CDR3 protein: CASTPQGGGEAFF
CDR3 DNA: TGCGCCAGCACACCGCAGGGTGGAGGTGAAGCTTTCTTT

V gene: TRBV12-3/TRBV12-4
clone size: many
D gene: NA
J gene: TRBJ2-7
CDR3 protein: CASEDLTYEQYF
CDR3 DNA: TGTGCCAGCGAGGATCTCACCTACGAGCAGTACTTC

V gene: TRBV9
clone size: NA
D gene: NA
J gene: TRBJ2-6
CDR3 protein: CASSPHIDDANALTF
CDR3 DNA: TGTGCCAGCAGTCCGCACATTGACGACGCCAACGCCCTGACTTTC

V gene: TRBV20-1
clone size: many
D gene: TRBD1
J gene: TRBJ1-1
CDR3 protein: CSARDPGGQTEAFF
CDR3 DNA: TGCAGTGCTAGAGATCCAGGGGGCCAAACTGAAGCTTTCTTT

V gene: TRBV2
clone size: NA
D gene: NA
J gene: TRBJ2-6
CDR3 protein: CASSERRTASSGANVLTF
CDR3 DNA: TGTGCCAGCAGTGAAAGGAGGACGGCAAGCTCTGGGGCCAACGTCCTGACTTTC